This T cell receptor (beta chain) was documented in a study of CD8 T cells in ankylosing spondylitis. This clonotype was counted between two and nine times. As yet, its antigen is unknown. The V end lost 4 bases, the J end lost 8 bases, and 12 bases lay between the germline ends. The germline CDR1 and CDR2 sequences are LGHNA and YSLEER. This CDR3 is 13 amino acids long. General observations from the study: Under 10 highly homologous variants formed a TCR beta motif that appeared characteristic of ankylosing spondylitis blood.

For TCR beta, libraries came from quantitative 5'-RACE with molecular barcodes. Using its own MiXCR run on the 5' RACE reads, TCRdb lists one record per CDR3 protein. Of about 330,000 distinct CDR3 sequences in the sample, roughly 8% were seen once. This rearrangement joins TRBV4-3 to TRBJ2-1, with D maybe TRBD1 (6 bases). The source of this sequence is a male donor with ankylosing spondylitis. What was sequenced was blood, either unsorted or a sorted T cell fraction (not recorded which). CDR3 nucleotides: TGCGCCAGCAGCCTTCTTCAGGGGTATGAGCAGTTCTTC. Protein product: CASSLLQGYEQFF.